This is a list of T cell receptor beta chains from one sample in a study of blood T cells in healthy people across ages. TCRdb called the 5' RACE reads again in MiXCR, with one record for every CDR3 protein. The sample has around 1,600,000 distinct CDR3 sequences; roughly 43% are singletons. Sequencing was done on a sample of blood. Receptor source: a woman between 18 and 30 years old in good health. CDR3s include the opening cysteine and the closing phenylalanine or tryptophan. A D gene is named only where the DNA matches it firmly. The size of a clone is reported for some rows only, either as once, few or many, or as a class for expanded clones.

TRBD1	TRBV20-1	NA	TRBJ1-2	CSARYAGQGEYTF	TGCAGTGCTCGTTATGCCGGACAGGGGGAATACACCTTC
NA	TRBV7-3	few	TRBJ2-5	CASSLTGRLRETQYF	TGTGCCAGCAGCTTAACGGGACGATTGAGGGAGACCCAGTACTTC
TRBD1	TRBV29-1	NA	TRBJ2-1	CSAIPGQGESSYSEQFF	TGCAGCGCCATCCCGGGACAGGGGGAGAGCTCCTACAGTGAGCAGTTCTTC
NA	TRBV12-3/TRBV12-4	NA	TRBJ2-1	CASSSTRSEEFF	TGTGCCAGCAGTTCCACCCGGTCGGAGGAGTTCTTC
TRBD2	TRBV20-1	few	TRBJ2-3	CSARDSSGGAEDTQYF	TGCAGTGCTAGAGACTCTAGCGGGGGGGCAGAAGATACGCAGTATTTT
NA	TRBV7-3	NA	TRBJ2-1	CASSLRMSGRSSYNEQFF	TGTGCCAGCAGCTTAAGAATGTCTGGGAGGAGCTCCTACAATGAGCAGTTCTTC
NA	TRBV24-1	NA	TRBJ1-2	CATSVSTFYGYTF	TGTGCCACCAGTGTTTCCACGTTCTATGGCTACACCTTC
NA	TRBV7-9	NA	TRBJ1-1	CASSKTALNTEAFF	TGTGCCAGCAGTAAGACAGCCTTGAACACTGAAGCTTTCTTT
NA	TRBV11-2	NA	TRBJ2-2	CASSREGAGELFF	TGTGCCAGCAGCAGAGAGGGGGCCGGGGAGCTGTTTTTT
TRBD2	TRBV10-3	NA	TRBJ2-1	CAISGSLAGGNEQFF	TGTGCCATCAGTGGGTCACTAGCGGGGGGCAATGAGCAGTTCTTC
NA	TRBV7-2	NA	TRBJ2-2	CASSLVAAGELFF	TGTGCCAGCAGCTTAGTAGCAGCCGGGGAGCTGTTTTTT
TRBD2	TRBV12-3/TRBV12-4	NA	TRBJ2-1	CASSSWTRASNEQFF	TGTGCCAGCAGTTCATGGACTAGGGCTTCTAATGAGCAGTTCTTC
NA	TRBV6-5	few	TRBJ2-3	CASSSGWGSTDTQYF	TGTGCCAGCAGTTCCGGGTGGGGCAGCACAGATACGCAGTATTTT
TRBD2	TRBV5-1	NA	TRBJ2-1	CASSPGVGGGYKEQFF	TGCGCCAGCAGCCCCGGGGTGGGCGGGGGATACAAGGAGCAGTTCTTC
TRBD2	TRBV27	NA	TRBJ2-1	CASSPPSPGLAFYNEQFF	TGTGCCAGCAGTCCCCCCTCGCCGGGACTAGCCTTTTACAATGAGCAGTTCTTC
NA	TRBV6-5	many	TRBJ2-5	CASSPGTETQYF	TGTGCCAGCAGTCCAGGGACGGAGACCCAGTACTTC
NA	TRBV9	NA	TRBJ2-3	CASRGSGRDTQYF	TGTGCCAGCAGGGGTAGTGGGAGAGATACGCAGTATTTT
TRBD1	TRBV4-3	NA	TRBJ1-1	CASSQAGQLMNTEAFF	TGCGCCAGCAGCCAAGCGGGACAGCTAATGAACACTGAAGCTTTCTTT
NA	TRBV20-1	NA	TRBJ1-2	CSAIQGRAIRNYGYTF	TGCAGTGCAATACAGGGACGGGCTATTAGGAACTATGGCTACACCTTC
TRBD2	TRBV7-3	NA	TRBJ2-3	CASSVRGRGDTQYF	TGTGCCAGCAGCGTCCGAGGGCGGGGGGATACGCAGTATTTT
NA	TRBV14	NA	TRBJ2-2	CASSHRQGHTGELFF	TGTGCCAGCAGCCATCGTCAGGGGCACACCGGGGAGCTGTTTTTT
NA	TRBV4-1	few	TRBJ1-2	CASSQGIFQGRSNYGYTF	TGCGCCAGCAGCCAAGGGATTTTTCAGGGACGTTCTAACTATGGCTACACCTTC
TRBD1	TRBV5-1	NA	TRBJ2-3	CASSRSGQDTDTQYF	TGCGCCAGCAGCCGATCGGGACAGGACACAGATACGCAGTATTTT
NA	TRBV6-5	few	TRBJ2-5	CASSYSGGPETQYF	TGTGCCAGCAGTTACTCGGGGGGCCCAGAGACCCAGTACTTC
TRBD2	TRBV30	NA	TRBJ2-1	CAWTPGGLGNEQFF	TGTGCCTGGACTCCGGGGGGTTTGGGCAATGAGCAGTTCTTC
NA	TRBV7-8	few	TRBJ1-1	CASSLAQGGLSTEAFF	TGTGCCAGCAGCTTAGCGCAGGGAGGTTTGAGCACTGAAGCTTTCTTT
TRBD1	TRBV20-1	NA	TRBJ1-6	CSADDRAGNSPLHF	TGCAGTGCGGACGACAGGGCCGGTAATTCACCCCTCCACTTT
NA	TRBV7-2	NA	TRBJ2-1	CADQHVSYNEQFF	TGTGCAGACCAGCATGTCTCCTACAATGAGCAGTTCTTC
TRBD2	TRBV9	NA	TRBJ2-3	CASSEASGRAATQYF	TGTGCCAGCAGCGAGGCTAGCGGGAGGGCCGCTACGCAGTATTTT
NA	TRBV30	few	TRBJ2-3	CAWSVGISDTQYF	TGTGCCTGGAGTGTAGGGATATCGGATACGCAGTATTTT
TRBD1	TRBV11-2	few	TRBJ2-7	CASWYGTGSSYEQYF	TGTGCCAGCTGGTACGGGACAGGGAGCTCCTACGAGCAGTACTTC
NA	TRBV18	NA	TRBJ1-1	CASSPGQERTEAFF	TGTGCCAGCTCACCAGGGCAGGAACGTACTGAAGCTTTCTTT
NA	TRBV7-9	NA	TRBJ1-2	CASSSAISDNYGYTF	TGTGCCAGCAGCTCTGCCATATCTGATAACTATGGCTACACCTTC
NA	TRBV7-2	many	TRBJ2-1	CASSLVTSNEQFF	TGTGCCAGCAGCTTAGTCACTAGCAATGAGCAGTTCTTC
NA	TRBV21-1	NA	TRBJ1-1	CASSKHGGGGTEAFF	TGTGCCAGCAGCAAACACGGGGGTGGGGGGACTGAAGCTTTCTTT
TRBD1	TRBV6-5	few	TRBJ1-2	CASSYRKGQGAIYGYTF	TGTGCCAGCAGCTACAGGAAAGGACAGGGGGCGATCTATGGCTACACCTTC
NA	TRBV3-1	NA	TRBJ2-5	CASSQDYQRETQYF	TGTGCCAGCAGCCAAGATTATCAGCGGGAGACCCAGTACTTC
TRBD1	TRBV20-1	NA	TRBJ1-5	CSAASGTVNQPQHF	TGCAGTGCTGCTAGCGGGACAGTCAATCAGCCCCAGCATTTT
NA	TRBV12-3/TRBV12-4	NA	TRBJ2-2	CASSLKGAGELFF	TGTGCCAGCAGTTTAAAGGGGGCCGGGGAGCTGTTTTTT
NA	TRBV10-3	NA	TRBJ1-1	CAISESKVMNTEAFF	TGTGCCATCAGTGAGTCTAAGGTCATGAACACTGAAGCTTTCTTT